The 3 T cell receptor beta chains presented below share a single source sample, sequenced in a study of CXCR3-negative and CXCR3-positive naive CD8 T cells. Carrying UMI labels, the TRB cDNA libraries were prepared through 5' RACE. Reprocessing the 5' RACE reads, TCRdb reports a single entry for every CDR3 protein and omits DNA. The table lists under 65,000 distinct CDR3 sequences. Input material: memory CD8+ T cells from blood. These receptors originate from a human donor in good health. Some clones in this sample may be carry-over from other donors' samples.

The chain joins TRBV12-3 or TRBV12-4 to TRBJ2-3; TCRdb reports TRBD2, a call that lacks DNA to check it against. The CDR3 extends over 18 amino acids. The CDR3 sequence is CASSLNSLAGDLTDTQYF.

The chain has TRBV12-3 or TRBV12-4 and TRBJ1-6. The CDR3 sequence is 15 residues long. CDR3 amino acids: CASSWIRDLGSPLHF.

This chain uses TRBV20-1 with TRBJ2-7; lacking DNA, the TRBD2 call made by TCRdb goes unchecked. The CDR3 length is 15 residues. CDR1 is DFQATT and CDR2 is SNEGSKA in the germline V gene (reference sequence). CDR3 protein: CSATGLADTAYEQYF.